These 26 T cell receptor beta chains were sequenced from one sample in a study of CD8 T cells in ankylosing spondylitis. MiXCR, applied by TCRdb to the 5' RACE reads, yields one record per CDR3 protein. This sample has roughly 100,000 distinct CDR3 sequences; about 8.5% occur once, and the top ten carry around 10%. Sequencing was performed on blood, either unsorted or a sorted T cell fraction (not recorded which). These receptors were obtained from a male donor with ankylosing spondylitis or in good health (not recorded which).

This clonotype occurred many times. The J gene is TRBJ1-1, the V gene TRBV4-3; D is uncertain. The V and J ends lost 0 bases and 5 bases respectively, with 4 bases between them. The CDR3 runs 12 residues. From germline, CDR1 is LGHNA and CDR2 YSLEER. CDR3 residues: CASSQDWTEAFF. For the CDR3, the DNA is TGCGCCAGCAGCCAAGATTGGACTGAAGCTTTCTTT.

Ten or more counts support this clonotype. This chain joins TRBV5-5 and TRBJ2-1; 7 bases agree with TRBD2. V was clipped by 0 bases and J by 4 bases; unmatched bases: 10. Germline-derived CDR1 and CDR2 are SGHKS and YYEKEE (reference sequence). This CDR3 comprises 17 residues. The chain's CDR3 is CASSLAGGTGQYNEQFF. Written as DNA, the CDR3 is TGTGCCAGCAGCTTGGCCGGGGGGACGGGGCAATACAATGAGCAGTTCTTC.

The table lists this clonotype with many counts. This rearrangement joins TRBV20-1 to TRBJ1-1; tentative D call: TRBD1 (5 bases). CDR3 size: 9 residues. Germline CDR1 reads DFQATT; CDR2 reads SNEGSKA (reference sequence). Trimming cost V 3 bases and J 9 bases, with 5 bases left between them. The CDR3 nucleotides are TGCAGTGCTAGGGGGCAAGCTTTCTTT. It encodes CSARGQAFF.

The genes are TRBV7-2 and TRBJ1-5; D gene uncertain. The CDR3 spans 13 residues. Germline-derived CDR1 and CDR2 are SGHTA and FQGNSA. V lost 6 bases to trimming and J lost 6 bases, with 12 bases between them. The CDR3 protein is CASSPNVGQPQHF. CDR3 nucleotide sequence: TGTGCCAGCAGTCCGAATGTGGGTCAGCCCCAGCATTTT.

In this sample, this clonotype turned up many times. DNA of the CDR3: TGTGCCACCAGTGCCCGGGACAGCGGCTACAATGAGCAGTTCTTC. Its protein product is CATSARDSGYNEQFF. V gene TRBV24-1 combines with J gene TRBJ2-1, with 7 bases matching TRBD1. The length of the CDR3 is 15 residues. With V trimmed by 5 bases and J by 3 bases, 6 bases remained unmatched. The germline CDR1 and CDR2 sequences are KGHDR and SFDVKD.

This clonotype showed up just a few times. This chain links TRBV29-1 with TRBJ2-7; the D gene is possibly TRBD2 (6 bases). Germline V gene lookup returns CDR1 SQVTM and CDR2 ANQGSEA. The CDR3 is made up of 13 amino acids. The V end lost 4 bases, the J end lost 1 base, and 11 bases lay between the germline ends. This CDR3 reads CSVVEGESYEQYF. Written as DNA, the CDR3 is TGCAGCGTTGTGGAGGGAGAATCCTACGAGCAGTACTTC.

This clonotype was observed at least ten times. This chain uses TRBV24-1 with TRBJ2-1; 11 positions match TRBD2. Germline V lookup: CDR1 KGHDR, CDR2 SFDVKD. The CDR3 has 16 residues. V was clipped by 4 bases and J by 3 bases; unmatched bases: 4. DNA of the CDR3: TGTGCCACCAGTGAGACCGGGACTAGCGGCTACAATGAGCAGTTCTTC. Encoded protein: CATSETGTSGYNEQFF.

This chain uses TRBV28 with TRBJ2-7; TRBD1 is a possible D gene (6 bases). Per the germline V gene, CDR1 is MDHEN and CDR2 is SYDVKM. V was trimmed by 10 bases and J by 2 bases, leaving 15 bases between them. This CDR3 comprises 13 residues. The CDR3, as DNA: TGTGCCACCCTCCCCGGACAGACCTACGAGCAGTACTTC. This translates into CATLPGQTYEQYF.

This clonotype was observed at least ten times. The chain carries TRBV29-1 and TRBJ2-3; D is uncertain. CDR1 and CDR2 from the germline V gene are SQVTM and ANQGSEA. The V end lost 1 base, the J end lost 2 bases, and 10 bases lay between the germline ends. The CDR3 covers 14 residues. The CDR3 region is CSVEAGPYTDTQYF. CDR3 DNA sequence: TGCAGCGTTGAAGCAGGTCCCTACACAGATACGCAGTATTTT.

This clonotype was seen at least ten times. V usage is TRBV10-3 and J usage is TRBJ2-7; no clear D. The V end lost 10 bases, the J end lost 1 base, and 17 bases lay between the germline ends. The CDR3 runs 14 residues. Germline V gives CDR1 ENHRY, CDR2 SYGVKD. CDR3 nucleotides: TGTGCCACCAGACTTATGGACCGATCCTACGAGCAGTACTTC. Its translation: CATRLMDRSYEQYF.

Many counts were recorded for this clonotype. The chain joins TRBV12-3 or TRBV12-4 to TRBJ2-7, with TRBD1 as a possible D gene (6 bases). The CDR3 runs 15 residues. V lost 5 bases and J lost 0, with 14 bases in between. Written as DNA, the CDR3 is TGTGCCAGCAGTCCAGACGGACAGACCTCCTACGAGCAGTACTTC. Translated: CASSPDGQTSYEQYF.

As for this clonotype: A much larger clone lies one base from this, so it may be a read error. The chain has TRBV4-2 and TRBJ1-1, with D maybe TRBD1 (6 bases). The CDR3 sequence is 20 residues long. Germline V CDR1 and CDR2: LGHNA, YNFKEQ. CDR3 amino acids: CVSSQDVGMGRGGWNTEAFF. The CDR3, as DNA: TGTGTCAGCAGCCAAGATGTCGGGATGGGCAGGGGAGGGTGGAACACTGAAGCTTTCTTT.

In regard to this clonotype: This clone may be a read error of a much larger clone one base away. This sequence joins TRBV20-1 and TRBJ2-2; D possibly corresponds to TRBD2 (5 bases). CDR1 DFQATT and CDR2 SNEGSKA come from the germline V gene (reference sequence). Trimming removed 1 base from V and 4 bases from J, with 7 bases in between. This CDR3 is 13 amino acids long. CDR3 loop: CSARAGSTGELFF. As DNA, the CDR3 is TGCAGTGCTAGAGCGGGGAGCACCGGGGAGCTGTTTTTT.

This clonotype was observed a handful of times. V gene TRBV5-1 combines with J gene TRBJ2-3; 9 nucleotides match TRBD2. The CDR3 runs 16 residues. V gave up 1 base and J gave up 4 bases; unmatched junction bases: 7. In germline, CDR1 is SGHRS, CDR2 YFSETQ. CDR3 nucleotide sequence: TGCGCCAGCAGCTTGATTCTAGCGGGAAGGGCAGATACGCAGTATTTT. Amino acid sequence: CASSLILAGRADTQYF.

This clonotype was picked up many times. The chain couples TRBV7-2 to TRBJ2-7, with D possibly being TRBD1 or TRBD2 (5 bases each). CDR3 length equals 15 residues. Germline CDR1 reads SGHTA; CDR2 reads FQGNSA. With 6 bases removed from V and 4 bases from J, the gap between germline ends came to 19 bases. The CDR3 nucleotides read TGTGCCAGCAGTTTTGGGACCCCCTCCTCGTACGAGCAGTACTTC. This translates into CASSFGTPSSYEQYF. Complete variable domain (other parts from reference TRBV7-2 and TRBJ2-7): GAGVSQSPSNKVTEKGKDVELRCDPISGHTALYWYRQSLGQGLEFLIYFQGNSAPDKSGLPSDRFSAERTGGSVSTLTIQRTQQEDSAVYLCASSFGTPSSYEQYFGPGTRLTVT.

There are many counts of this clonotype. V and J are TRBV6-1 and TRBJ2-1; 8 nucleotides line up with TRBD1. In germline, CDR1 is MNHNS, CDR2 SASEGT. The length of the CDR3 is 17 residues. V gave up 7 bases and J gave up 2 bases; unmatched junction bases: 13. CDR3 DNA: TGTGCCAGCACCAAGGCTTATCCGGGACAGGCCTACAATGAGCAGTTCTTC. This translates into CASTKAYPGQAYNEQFF.

This clonotype occurred many times. The CDR3 bases are TGTGCCAGCAGAGGACCCTACAATGAGCAGTTCTTC. This encodes CASRGPYNEQFF. This chain links TRBV19 with TRBJ2-1; unclear D gene. The CDR3 sequence is 12 residues long. CDR1 LNHDA and CDR2 SQIVND come from the germline V gene (reference sequence). The V and J ends lost 9 bases and 2 bases respectively, with 8 bases between them.

This clonotype was seen repeatedly, ten times or more. The chain links TRBV20-1 to TRBJ2-3; weak D call: TRBD1 (6 bases). Trimming cost V 5 bases and J 7 bases, with 10 bases left between them. Per germline, CDR1 DFQATT and CDR2 SNEGSKA (reference sequence). This CDR3 is built from 11 residues. The CDR3 DNA is TGCAGTGCTCGGCAGGGGAATACGCAGTATTTT. As protein: CSARQGNTQYF.

In its sample, this clonotype was seen a few times. The chain couples TRBV5-1 to TRBJ1-1; TRBD1 is a possible D gene (5 bases). This CDR3 has 14 residues. Looked up from germline, CDR1 is SGHRS and CDR2 is YFSETQ. The V gene lost 3 bases and the J gene lost 0 bases, with 9 bases spanning the gap. CDR3 amino acids: CASSWGRMNTEAFF. The CDR3 bases are TGCGCCAGCAGCTGGGGACGGATGAACACTGAAGCTTTCTTT.

This clonotype has a count of ten or more. The chain recombines TRBV25-1 with TRBJ2-1; 7 bases map to TRBD1. After removal of 4 bases from V and 6 bases from J, the junction contained 6 bases not matched to a gene. The CDR3 consists of 14 residues. Germline loops: CDR1 MGHDK, CDR2 SYGVNS. CDR3 residues: CASSGSGGINEQFF. DNA of the CDR3: TGTGCCAGCAGTGGATCAGGGGGAATCAATGAGCAGTTCTTC. Drawing the rest from reference TRBV25-1 and TRBJ2-1, the complete variable domain is EADIYQTPRYLVIGTGKKITLECSQTMGHDKMYWYQQDPGMELHLIHYSYGVNSTEKGDLSSESTVSRIRTEHFPLTLESARPSHTSQYLCASSGSGGINEQFFGPGTRLTVL.

The chain is built from TRBV7-3 and TRBJ2-2; 7 nucleotides agree with TRBD2. This CDR3 is built from 19 residues. From germline, CDR1 is SGHTA and CDR2 FQGTGA. Trimming cost V 5 bases and J 4 bases; bases outside gene matches: 19. The CDR3: CASSPKLRSTSSSTGELFF. The DNA of the CDR3 is TGTGCCAGCAGCCCGAAACTTCGGTCGACTAGCTCCTCCACCGGGGAGCTGTTTTTT.

This clonotype has ten or more counts. This chain connects TRBV4-1 to TRBJ2-2, with TRBD2 matching over 9 bases. The CDR3 loop spans 14 amino acids. Per the germline V gene, CDR1 is MGHRA and CDR2 is YSYEKL. The ends lost 2 bases at V and 9 bases at J; junction bases unmatched: 4. The CDR3 is CASSQPSGIRELFF. Here the CDR3 DNA reads TGCGCCAGCAGCCAACCTAGCGGGATCAGGGAGCTGTTTTTT.

This clonotype has ten or more counts. CDR3 in DNA: TGCAGCGTTCTTGTACTAGCGGGGTCCCTCGCGGACATTCAGTACTTC. Encoded protein: CSVLVLAGSLADIQYF. The chain joins TRBV29-1 to TRBJ2-4; 10 nucleotides align to TRBD2. Germline-derived CDR1 and CDR2 are SQVTM and ANQGSEA. The CDR3 runs 16 residues. The V and J ends lost 5 bases and 8 bases, in that order; junction bases with no gene match: 15. Drawing the rest from reference TRBV29-1 and TRBJ2-4, the complete variable domain is SAVISQKPSRDICQRGTSLTIQCQVDSQVTMMFWYRQQPGQSLTLIATANQGSEATYESGFVIDKFPISRPNLTFSTLTVSNMSPEDSSIYLCSVLVLAGSLADIQYFGAGTRLSVL.

This clonotype showed up many times. This chain links TRBV29-1 with TRBJ2-1; a weak D match, TRBD2 (7 bases). There are 14 residues in the CDR3. Trimming removed 7 bases from V and 6 bases from J, with 19 bases in between. CDR1 SQVTM and CDR2 ANQGSEA come from the germline V gene. The CDR3 nucleotides read TGCAGCGGCCGGGGGGCGTTCTTCCGCAATGAGCAGTTCTTC. This codes for CSGRGAFFRNEQFF.

This clonotype was observed at least ten times. The rearrangement joins TRBV7-9 to TRBJ2-5, with D possibly being TRBD2 (6 bases). Germline V gene data show CDR1 as SEHNR and CDR2 as FQNEAQ (reference sequence). The CDR3 covers 15 residues. V dropped 6 bases and J dropped 2 bases, with 16 bases sitting between them. The CDR3 coding sequence is TGTGCCAGCAGTTGGGGCCGGGACTTTCAAGAGACCCAGTACTTC. This codes for CASSWGRDFQETQYF.

This clonotype was seen a handful of times. This sequence joins TRBV11-1 and TRBJ1-5; tentatively, D is TRBD1 (5 bases). CDR1 and CDR2 (germline): SGHAT, FQDESV (reference sequence). The CDR3 length is 14 residues. Trimming stripped 1 base from V and 6 bases from J, with 10 bases between. The CDR3 DNA is TGTGCCAGCAGCTTAGGGGGGTCCGCTCAGCCCCAGCATTTT. As protein: CASSLGGSAQPQHF. Using reference TRBV11-1 and TRBJ1-5 for the parts outside the CDR3, the full variable domain is EAEVAQSPRYKITEKSQAVAFWCDPISGHATLYWYRQILGQGPELLVQFQDESVVDDSQLPKDRFSAERLKGVDSTLKIQPAELGDSAMYLCASSLGGSAQPQHFGDGTRLSIL.